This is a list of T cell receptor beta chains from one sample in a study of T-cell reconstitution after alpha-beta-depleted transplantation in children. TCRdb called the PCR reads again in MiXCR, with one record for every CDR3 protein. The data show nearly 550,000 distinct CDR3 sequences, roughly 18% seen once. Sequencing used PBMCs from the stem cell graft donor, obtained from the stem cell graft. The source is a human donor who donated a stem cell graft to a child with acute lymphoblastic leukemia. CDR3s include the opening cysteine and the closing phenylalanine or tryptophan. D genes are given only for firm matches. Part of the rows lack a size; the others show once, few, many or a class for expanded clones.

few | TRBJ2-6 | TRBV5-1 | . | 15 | TGCGCCAGCAGCTTGGTGGGGGTAGGGGCCAACGTCCTGACTTTC | CASSLVGVGANVLTF
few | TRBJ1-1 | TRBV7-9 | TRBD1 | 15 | TGTGCCAGCAGGAAAGTACAGGGGAAGAACACTGAAGCTTTCTTT | CASRKVQGKNTEAFF
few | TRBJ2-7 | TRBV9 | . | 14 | TGTGCCAGCAGGGGAACACGGGGGCAATACGAGCAGTACTTC | CASRGTRGQYEQYF
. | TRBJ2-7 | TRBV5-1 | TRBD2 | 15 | TGCGCCAGCAGCATCAGCGGGAGGGGTCGCAACGAGCAGTACTTC | CASSISGRGRNEQYF
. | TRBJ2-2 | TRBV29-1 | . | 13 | TGCAGCGTTGGAGAGTTGGGGGACGGGGAGCTGTTTTTT | CSVGELGDGELFF
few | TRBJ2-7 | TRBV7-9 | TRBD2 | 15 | TGTGCCAGCAGCTTACCGGGACTAGAGGACTACGAGCAGTACTTC | CASSLPGLEDYEQYF
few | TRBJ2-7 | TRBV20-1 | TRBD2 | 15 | TGCAGTGCTTCTTTAGCGGGACTTTTCCCCTACGAGCAGTACTTC | CSASLAGLFPYEQYF
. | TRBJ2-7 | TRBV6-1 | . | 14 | TGTGCCAGCACCTTCAGCCTGTCCTCCTACGAGCAGTACTTC | CASTFSLSSYEQYF
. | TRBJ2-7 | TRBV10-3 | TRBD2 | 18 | TGTGCCATCAGTGAGTCCCACTTACTGACTAGCGGGAGGCGCGAGCAGTACTTC | CAISESHLLTSGRREQYF
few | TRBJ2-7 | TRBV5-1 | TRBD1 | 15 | TGCGCCAGCAGCTGGGGACAGGGACGCTCCTACGAGCAGTACTTC | CASSWGQGRSYEQYF
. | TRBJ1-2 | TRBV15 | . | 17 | TGTTCCACCAGCAATCTGGGCAGGGATCACGGGTGGCATGGCTACACCTTC | CSTSNLGRDHGWHGYTF
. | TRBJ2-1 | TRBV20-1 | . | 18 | TGCAGTGCTAGATGGGCAGGGCCGATTGCTAACCCCTACAATGAGCAGTTCTTC | CSARWAGPIANPYNEQFF
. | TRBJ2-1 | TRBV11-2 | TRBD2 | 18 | TGTGCCAGCAGCCCGGTGTTAGCGGGAGCGGGTCGCTACAATGAGCAGTTCTTC | CASSPVLAGAGRYNEQFF
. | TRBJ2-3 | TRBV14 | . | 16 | TGTGCCAGCAGTCCCTACACTAGCAGAAGCACAGATACGCAGTATTTT | CASSPYTSRSTDTQYF
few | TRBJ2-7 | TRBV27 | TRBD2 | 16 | TGTGCCAGCAGTTCACCGACTAGCCGACTCTCCTACGAGCAGTACTTC | CASSSPTSRLSYEQYF
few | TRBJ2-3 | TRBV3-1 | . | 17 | TGTGCCAGCAGCCCCGGGTCCCGCTCGTACTTCACAGATACGCAGTATTTT | CASSPGSRSYFTDTQYF
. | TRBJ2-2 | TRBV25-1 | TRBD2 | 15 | TGTGCCAGCAGTGAAGCGGGGGGGAACACCGGGGAGCTGTTTTTT | CASSEAGGNTGELFF
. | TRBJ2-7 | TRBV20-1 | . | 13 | TGCAGTGCTAGAAGACTCTCGCCGTACGAGCAGTACTTC | CSARRLSPYEQYF
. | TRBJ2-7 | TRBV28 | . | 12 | TGTGCCAGTACGACAGCCTCCTACGAGCAGTACTTC | CASTTASYEQYF
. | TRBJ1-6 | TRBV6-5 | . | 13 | TGTGCCAGCAGTTACGGGGGGAGTTCACCCCTCCACTTT | CASSYGGSSPLHF
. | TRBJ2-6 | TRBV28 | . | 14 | TGTGCCAGCAGTTTTCAGATACAGGCCAACGTCCTGACTTTC | CASSFQIQANVLTF
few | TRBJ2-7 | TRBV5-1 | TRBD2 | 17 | TGCGCCAGCAGCTTGGCAGGGACTAGCGGGGGAGCCTACGAGCAGTACTTC | CASSLAGTSGGAYEQYF
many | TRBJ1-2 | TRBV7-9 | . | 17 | TGTGCCAGCAGCTTAGACGGGCCGTTTAACAGTGTCGATGGCTACACCTTC | CASSLDGPFNSVDGYTF
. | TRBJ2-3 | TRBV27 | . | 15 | TGTGCCAGCACCCCGGCAGGACAGTTCACAGATACGCAGTATTTT | CASTPAGQFTDTQYF